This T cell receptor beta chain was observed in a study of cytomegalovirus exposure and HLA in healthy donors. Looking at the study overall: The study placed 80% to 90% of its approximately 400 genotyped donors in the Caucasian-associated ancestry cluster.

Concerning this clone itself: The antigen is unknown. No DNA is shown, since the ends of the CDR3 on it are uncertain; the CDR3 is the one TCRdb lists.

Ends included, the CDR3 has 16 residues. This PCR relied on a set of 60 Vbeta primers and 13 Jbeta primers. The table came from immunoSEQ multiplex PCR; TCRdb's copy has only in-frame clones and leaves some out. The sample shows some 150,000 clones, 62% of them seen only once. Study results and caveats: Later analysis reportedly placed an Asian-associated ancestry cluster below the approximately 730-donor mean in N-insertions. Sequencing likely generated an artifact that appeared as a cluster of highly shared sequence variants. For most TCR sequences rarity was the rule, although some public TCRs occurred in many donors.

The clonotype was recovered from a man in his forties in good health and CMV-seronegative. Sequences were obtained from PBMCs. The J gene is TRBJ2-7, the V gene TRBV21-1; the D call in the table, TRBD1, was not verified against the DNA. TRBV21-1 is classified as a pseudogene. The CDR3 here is CASSWGQGARAYEQYF.